The 30 T cell receptor beta chains reported below all come from one sample, sequenced in a study of Ad26.COV2.S vaccination and SARS-CoV-2 variants. Libraries were prepared by immunoSEQ multiplex PCR; TCRdb keeps only in-frame clonotypes and omits some of them. The sample holds 350,000 to 500,000 clones, about 90% seen once. The treatment denotes: 15 to 20 received Ad26.COV2.S at low or high dose, single or two shots; roughly five received placebo; per-sample allocation not given. The samples were gathered on day 63 after the first injection of vaccine or placebo. The source was peripheral blood, collected in a trial of Ad26.COV2.S vaccine versus placebo. The origin of the receptors is a person between 18 and 65 years old who received the Ad26.COV2.S COVID-19 vaccine or a placebo.

This clone was seen just once. The chain employs TRBV28 and TRBJ2-3; 8 bases map to TRBD2. The CDR3 sequence is 13 residues long. J was trimmed by 4 bases and V by 10 bases; bases with no gene match: 7. The germline CDR1 and CDR2 sequences are MDHEN and SYDVKM. Written as DNA, the CDR3 is TGTGCCACCCTGTTAGCGGGGCCAGATACGCAGTATTTT. This gives the protein CATLLAGPDTQYF.

CDR3 sequence reads: CASGGGYLRDEQYF. DNA for the CDR3: TGCGCCAGCGGCGGGGGGTACCTTCGGGACGAGCAGTACTTC. J is TRBJ2-7 and V is TRBV5-1; 8 bases line up with TRBD2. This CDR3 is built from 14 residues. CDR1 is SGHRS, CDR2 YFSETQ, per germline. V was pared by 7 bases and J by 5 bases, with 11 bases of the junction left unmatched.

The CDR3 spells CASSTGGRFGYTF. The CDR3 region has the DNA TGTGCCAGCAGCACCGGGGGACGTTTTGGCTACACCTTC. The rearrangement uses TRBV7-2 and TRBJ1-2, with a possible D match to TRBD1 (5 bases). The CDR3 totals 13 residues. Germline values: CDR1 SGHTA, CDR2 FQGNSA. Trimming removed 5 bases at V and 7 bases at J, with 14 bases between.

This clone was counted a single time. The V gene is TRBV29-1, the J gene TRBJ2-3; D is perhaps TRBD2 (5 bases). CDR3 size: 14 residues. Germline V gene lookup returns CDR1 SQVTM and CDR2 ANQGSEA. V was cut by 2 bases and J by 5 bases, with 14 bases left in between. CDR3: CSVELGVLGDTQYF. In nucleotides, the CDR3 is TGCAGCGTTGAACTCGGGGTCCTCGGAGATACGCAGTATTTT.

J is TRBJ2-6 and V is TRBV13; unclear D gene. V lost 0 bases and J 0 bases, leaving 6 bases between the germline ends. Germline V gene data show CDR1 as PRHDT and CDR2 as FYEKMQ (reference sequence). The CDR3 is made up of 16 amino acids. In nucleotides, the CDR3 is TGTGCCAGCAGCTTAGGATCCATCTCTGGGGCCAACGTCCTGACTTTC. This translates into CASSLGSISGANVLTF.

The table lists this clone with a count of one. The chain is built from TRBV7-3 and TRBJ1-2; D is unresolved. The V end was cut by 0 bases, the J end by 2 bases, with 7 bases between. Per the germline V gene, CDR1 is SGHTA and CDR2 is FQGTGA. The length of the CDR3 is 14 residues. This chain's CDR3 is CASSLTAGNYGYTF. In DNA, the CDR3 is TGTGCCAGCAGCTTAACGGCGGGGAACTATGGCTACACCTTC.

This rearrangement joins TRBV28 to TRBJ2-1; no definite D call. The CDR3 loop spans 15 amino acids. Trimming stripped 4 bases from V and 7 bases from J, with 17 bases between. Looked up from germline, CDR1 is MDHEN and CDR2 is SYDVKM. CDR3 sequence reads: CASSSYRFSGNEQFF. CDR3 DNA sequence: TGTGCCAGCAGTTCTTATCGGTTTAGTGGGAATGAGCAGTTCTTC.

This chain uses TRBV19 with TRBJ2-1, with D maybe TRBD2 (6 bases). CDR1 LNHDA and CDR2 SQIVND come from the germline V gene (reference sequence). This CDR3 comprises 19 residues. V lost 5 bases, J lost 4 bases, and 27 bases lay in between. In DNA, the CDR3 is TGTGCCAGTAGTCTTTCGGGGTTGCGGGGTCAGCGGGCATACAATGAGCAGTTCTTC. It codes for CASSLSGLRGQRAYNEQFF.

V gene TRBV9 combines with J gene TRBJ2-1, with 12 bases matching TRBD2. Per the germline V gene, CDR1 is SGDLS and CDR2 is YYNGEE. Losses at the gene ends were 4 bases for V and 2 bases for J; bases not matched to a gene: 10. The CDR3 has 18 amino acids. This chain's CDR3 is CASSSTSGRPLTYNEQFF. In DNA, the CDR3 is TGTGCCAGCAGCTCCACTAGCGGGAGGCCCCTTACCTACAATGAGCAGTTCTTC. The whole variable domain, filled in from reference TRBV9 and TRBJ2-1, reads DSGVTQTPKHLITATGQRVTLRCSPRSGDLSVYWYQQSLDQGLQFLIQYYNGEERAKGNILERFSAQQFPDLHSELNLSSLELGDSALYFCASSSTSGRPLTYNEQFFGPGTRLTVL.

The chain's CDR3 is CASSARDSPTYEQYF. The CDR3 DNA reads as TGTGCCAGCAGCGCTCGGGACAGCCCAACCTACGAGCAGTACTTC. V usage is TRBV9 and J usage is TRBJ2-7; 7 bases fit TRBD1. V lost 3 bases, J lost 2 bases, and 8 bases stayed unmatched. CDR1 and CDR2 from the germline V gene are SGDLS and YYNGEE. The CDR3 length is 15 residues.

The genes are TRBV28 and TRBJ1-3; D unresolved. Trimming took off 1 base at V and 0 bases at J, with 10 bases between the two ends. The CDR3 is 16 residues long. Germline V CDR1 and CDR2: MDHEN, SYDVKM. The CDR3 DNA reads as TGTGCCAGCAGTTTATCTGGAATGAGCTCTGGAAACACCATATATTTT. Its protein is CASSLSGMSSGNTIYF.

The genes are TRBV19 and TRBJ1-1; weak D call: TRBD1 (5 bases). The V end lost 7 bases, the J end lost 6 bases, and 9 bases lay between the germline ends. Germline V CDR1 and CDR2: LNHDA, SQIVND (reference sequence). The CDR3 loop spans 11 amino acids. In nucleotides, the CDR3 is TGTGCCAGTATAGGGGAATCTGAAGCTTTCTTT. Its translation is CASIGESEAFF.

The CDR3 nucleotides are TGTGCCAGCAGTTTCGTGCGGGATACGCAGTATTTT. Encoded protein: CASSFVRDTQYF. This sequence joins TRBV12-3 or TRBV12-4 and TRBJ2-3; no clear D. V lost 3 bases and J 6 bases, leaving 7 bases between the germline ends. This CDR3 comprises 12 residues.

The chain links TRBV5-1 to TRBJ1-5; TRBD1 matches 9 bases. This CDR3 has 15 residues. After removal of 4 bases from V and 3 bases from J, the junction contained 5 bases not matched to a gene. In germline, CDR1 is SGHRS, CDR2 YFSETQ. CDR3 residues: CASSTGTGNNQPQHF. CDR3 nucleotides: TGCGCCAGCAGCACCGGGACAGGGAACAATCAGCCCCAGCATTTT.

The J gene is TRBJ2-3, the V gene TRBV10-3; TRBD1 aligns across 7 bases. CDR1 is ENHRY, CDR2 SYGVKD, per germline. Germline trimming cut 5 bases from V and 0 bases from J; bases unmatched to any gene: 2. The CDR3 has 14 residues. The DNA of the CDR3 is TGTGCCATCAGTCAGACAGGGAGCACAGATACGCAGTATTTT. It specifies CAISQTGSTDTQYF.

This clone showed up just once. V gene TRBV4-3 combines with J gene TRBJ1-1; D call uncertain. The V end was cut by 1 base, the J end by 1 base, with 4 bases between. Germline CDR1 reads LGHNA; CDR2 reads YSLEER. CDR3 length equals 13 residues. The CDR3 here is CASSQVQNTEAFF. CDR3 bases: TGCGCCAGCAGCCAAGTACAGAACACTGAAGCTTTCTTT.

The chain carries TRBV24-1 and TRBJ2-2; D unclear. The V end was cut by 3 bases, the J end by 5 bases, with 6 bases between. The germline V gene has CDR1 KGHDR and CDR2 SFDVKD. The CDR3 sequence is 13 residues long. This CDR3 is CATSDPPTGELFF. CDR3 DNA sequence: TGTGCCACCAGTGATCCCCCTACCGGGGAGCTGTTTTTT.

The sample holds one count of this clone. V gene TRBV5-6 combines with J gene TRBJ2-7, with TRBD2 as a possible D gene (6 bases). The CDR3 sequence is 19 residues long. From germline, CDR1 is SGHDT and CDR2 YYEEEE. Trimming cost V 4 bases and J 4 bases, with 30 bases left between them. DNA for the CDR3: TGTGCCAGCAGCCACCAAGTCGAATCGGCGCGGGATTGGGCATACGAGCAGTACTTC. Its translation is CASSHQVESARDWAYEQYF.

The chain couples TRBV11-3 to TRBJ2-1, with D possibly being TRBD1 or TRBD2 (5 bases each). The CDR3 consists of 14 residues. The V gene's germline CDR1 is SGHNT and CDR2 YENEEA. The ends were cut back, 3 bases at V and 4 bases at J, with 10 bases in the middle. CDR3 region: CASSFGREYNEQFF. In DNA, the CDR3 is TGTGCCAGCAGCTTCGGCAGGGAGTACAATGAGCAGTTCTTC.

The chain couples TRBV15 to TRBJ2-7; D remains ambiguous. Per germline, CDR1 LNHNV and CDR2 YYDKDF (reference sequence). Trimming took 0 bases from V and 5 from J, leaving 8 bases between them. This CDR3 has 13 amino acids. Written as DNA, the CDR3 is TGTGCCACCAGCAGAGATCTTCAGGACGAGCAGTACTTC. This gives the protein CATSRDLQDEQYF.

This chain uses TRBV5-4 with TRBJ2-1, with D tentatively TRBD2 (5 bases). This CDR3 contains 16 residues. Germline CDR1 reads SGHNT; CDR2 reads YYREEE (reference sequence). V lost 4 bases and J lost 0, with 14 bases in between. Written as DNA, the CDR3 is TGTGCCAGCAGCAAACTAGGTCTTGGCTCCTACAATGAGCAGTTCTTC. It codes for CASSKLGLGSYNEQFF. The full variable domain, rest sourced from reference TRBV5-4 and TRBJ2-1, is ETGVTQSPTHLIKTRGQQVTLRCSSQSGHNTVSWYQQALGQGPQFIFQYYREEENGRGNFPPRFSGLQFPNYSSELNVNALELDDSALYLCASSKLGLGSYNEQFFGPGTRLTVL.

The rearrangement links TRBV7-3 to TRBJ2-5; D might be TRBD1 (6 bases). The CDR3 extends over 14 amino acids. V lost 2 bases, J lost 2 bases, and 9 bases lay in between. CDR1 SGHTA and CDR2 FQGTGA come from the germline V gene. DNA for the CDR3: TGTGCCAGCAGCTTACAGGGGTCGCAAGAGACCCAGTACTTC. Translation gives CASSLQGSQETQYF.

The CDR3 is CASSQRTGRDRELFF. In DNA, the CDR3 is TGTGCCAGCAGCCAAAGGACAGGGAGGGACCGGGAGCTGTTTTTT. The V gene is TRBV27, the J gene TRBJ2-2; D possibly corresponds to TRBD1 (8 bases). The CDR3 extends over 15 amino acids. With 6 bases removed from V and 9 bases from J, the gap between germline ends came to 20 bases. Germline V CDR1 and CDR2: MNHEY, SMNVEV (reference sequence).

This clone was seen just once. The rearrangement uses TRBV7-6 and TRBJ1-5; maybe TRBD1 (5 bases). Per the germline V gene, CDR1 is SGHVS and CDR2 is FNYEAQ. The CDR3 contains 15 residues. V was cut by 7 bases and J by 6 bases, with 19 bases left in between. CDR3 residues: CASTRDPGRGQPQHF. The CDR3, as DNA: TGTGCCAGCACCCGGGACCCCGGACGGGGTCAGCCCCAGCATTTT.

The chain uses TRBV5-4 and TRBJ2-5; 8 bases map to TRBD2. With V trimmed by 4 bases and J by 2 bases, 4 bases remained unmatched. The CDR3 spans 14 residues. Germline loops: CDR1 SGHNT, CDR2 YYREEE (reference sequence). For the CDR3, the DNA is TGTGCCAGCAGCCAACTAGCGGAACAAGAGACCCAGTACTTC. Translating it yields CASSQLAEQETQYF.

This clone has just one count. The chain joins TRBV7-8 to TRBJ2-7, with 8 positions matching TRBD1. This CDR3 has 16 amino acids. Germline values: CDR1 SGHVS, CDR2 FQNEAQ. The ends lost 5 bases at V and 1 base at J; junction bases unmatched: 10. This CDR3 is CASSPRDGQGSYEQYF. DNA for the CDR3: TGTGCCAGCAGCCCCCGAGACGGACAGGGTTCCTACGAGCAGTACTTC.

The genes are TRBV2 and TRBJ2-3, with D hard to call. From germline, CDR1 is SNHLY and CDR2 FYNNEI. The CDR3 covers 13 residues. Trimming removed 2 bases at V and 11 bases at J, with 14 bases between. The CDR3 spells CASSEPVGRVQYF. In DNA, the CDR3 is TGTGCCAGCAGTGAACCGGTAGGACGGGTGCAGTATTTT.

The chain links TRBV2 to TRBJ1-5, with a possible D match to TRBD1 (6 bases). The V gene lost 7 bases and the J gene lost 0 bases, with 10 bases spanning the gap. CDR1 is SNHLY, CDR2 FYNNEI, per germline. The CDR3 contains 14 residues. CDR3 amino acids: CASTGQISNQPQHF. DNA for the CDR3: TGTGCCAGCACTGGACAGATTAGCAATCAGCCCCAGCATTTT.

This sequence joins TRBV19 and TRBJ2-1; D is perhaps TRBD2 (5 bases). The CDR3 contains 14 residues. The germline gives CDR1 LNHDA, CDR2 SQIVND (reference sequence). V was trimmed by 0 bases and J by 4 bases, leaving 7 bases between them. The CDR3 sequence is CASSIDQRYNEQFF. The CDR3 DNA sequence: TGTGCCAGTAGTATAGATCAGCGGTACAATGAGCAGTTCTTC.

The V and J genes are TRBV7-2 and TRBJ2-1; perhaps TRBD2 as D (5 bases). The CDR3 covers 18 residues. Germline-derived CDR1 and CDR2 are SGHTA and FQGNSA. Trimming removed 5 bases at V and 3 bases at J, with 23 bases between. CDR3 in DNA: TGTGCCAGCAGCCCAAAAACCCGCCTAGCCCATCTCTACAATGAGCAGTTCTTC. This sequence encodes CASSPKTRLAHLYNEQFF.